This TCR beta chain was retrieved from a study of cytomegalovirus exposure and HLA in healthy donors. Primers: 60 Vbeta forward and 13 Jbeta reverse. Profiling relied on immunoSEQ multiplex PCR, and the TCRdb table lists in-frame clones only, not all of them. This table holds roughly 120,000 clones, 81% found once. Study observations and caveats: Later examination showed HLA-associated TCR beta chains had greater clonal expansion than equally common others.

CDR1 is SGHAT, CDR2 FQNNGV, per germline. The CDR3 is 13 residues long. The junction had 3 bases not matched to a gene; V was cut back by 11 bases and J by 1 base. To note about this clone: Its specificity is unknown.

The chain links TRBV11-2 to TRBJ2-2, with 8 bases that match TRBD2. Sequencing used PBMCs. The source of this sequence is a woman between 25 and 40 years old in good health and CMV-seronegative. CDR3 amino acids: CAAAGGNTGELFF. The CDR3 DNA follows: TGTGCCGCGGCGGGGGGGAACACCGGGGAGCTGTTTTTT.